This TCR beta chain emerged from a study of T cell responses to AZD1222 COVID-19 vaccine (dated by TCRdb to about 2021). Some background on the complete study: AZD1222 recipients with second doses at about 4 weeks or about 12 weeks were pooled, because spike-specific TCR depth and breadth did not differ between schedules. A total of just over 230 trial participants underwent TCR sequencing, of whom some 200 had received two doses of AZD1222 and roughly 26 had received two doses of the MenACWY control vaccine. Trial participants were enrolled into age subgroups of 18-55, 56-69 and 70-plus years, which contained 148, 28 and 57 TCR-sequenced participants, respectively. Results the study describes overall, beyond this receptor: Epitopes outside the regions mutated in the B.1.351 and B.1.1.7 variants were reportedly recognized by nearly half of the unique spike-specific TCRs. In the small 56-69-year group, the increase in depth fell short of significance, most likely because of low power. Participants were mostly white British, with more females than males. The authors suggested clonal diversity may have been underestimated. After two AZD1222 doses, both the breadth and the depth of spike-specific TCRs were significantly higher than at day 0 and than in MenACWY recipients. Because no samples from the day 14 peak response were available, repertoires could be characterized only after the peak T cell response. The vaccine-associated CD4 TCRs covered the entire spike protein, and the dominant responses fell in regions 160-218 and 743-854. Conclusions about previously exposed vaccinees were limited because only a handful of AZD1222 recipients were SARS-CoV-2 seropositive at baseline.

The sample's time point label, decoded: baseline before first vaccination. Vaccinee samples were obtained from the UK trials COV001 and COV002, which included a single-blind randomized controlled phase 2/3 trial of AZD1222 (ChAdOx1 nCoV-19) in healthy adults. Trial participant PBMC samples were collected at day 0 and day 28 after the second dose for TCRbeta chain sequencing. The CDR3 regions of human TCRbeta chains were subjected to immunosequencing. The original methods were these. Repertoire TCRs were matched against a reference library of SARS-CoV-2-specific TCRs generated with the MIRA antigen-specificity platform. Breadth was defined as the fraction of unique TCRs that were SARS-CoV-2-associated. Depth was defined as the fraction of total T cells that were SARS-CoV-2-associated. Using the MIRA data, each spike-specific TCR was assigned both to the spike region to which the TCR was reactive and to a CD4 or CD8 class. Log10-transformed breadth and depth values were compared by one-way ANOVA with Sidak's multiple comparisons tests. TCRdb mirrors the immuneACCESS table, restricted to in-frame sequences. Some clones are absent from its copies; in checked studies, under half trace to an unresolved V gene, and the reason for the others is unknown. V, J and clone size derive from that table, while D and trimming were established from the DNA sequence. The sample table contains about 99,000 clones; only one count was recorded for more than 85% of them. The ten largest clones represent approximately 5% of the sample.

Details on this clone: Its antigen is still unknown. The record has no base qualities; no much larger clone is one base away.

The receptor comes from an adult in good health. The sequences come from peripheral blood, collected on day 0 of AZD1222 vaccination.

The CDR3 region: CAWSVRSEDEKLFF. In nucleotides, the sequence is TGTGCCTGGAGTGTACGGTCGGAGGATGAAAAACTGTTTTTT. The sequence is built from TRBV30 and TRBJ1-4; there is no confident call for the D gene. Via the germline V gene (reference sequence), CDR1 is GTSNPN and CDR2 SVGIG. Measured from the cysteine to the phenylalanine, the CDR3 is 14 residues long. Kept here is only the CDR3 DNA, which spans 42 bases and is read in frame from base 1. V is shortened by 0 bases, J by 6 bases, and the region joining them spans 11 bases.